This TCR beta chain derives from a study of cytomegalovirus exposure and HLA in healthy donors. Researchers ran the PCR with 60 Vbeta and 13 Jbeta primers. TCRdb's table, derived via immunoSEQ multiplex PCR, lists solely in-frame clones and lacks some. The table lists 50,000 to 55,000 clones, with over 9% in the top ten. The specimen was PBMCs. The receptor comes from a woman in her sixties or seventies in good health and CMV-seropositive.

In DNA, the CDR3 is TGTGCCAGCAGTGAAGACAGTCCGGCCTATGGCTACACCTTC. Its protein product is CASSEDSPAYGYTF. V usage is TRBV6-4 and J usage is TRBJ1-2; D possibly corresponds to TRBD1 (5 bases). From germline, CDR1 is MRHNA and CDR2 SNTAGT. The CDR3 is made up of 14 amino acids. Trimming took off 3 bases at V and 4 bases at J, with 12 bases between the two ends.